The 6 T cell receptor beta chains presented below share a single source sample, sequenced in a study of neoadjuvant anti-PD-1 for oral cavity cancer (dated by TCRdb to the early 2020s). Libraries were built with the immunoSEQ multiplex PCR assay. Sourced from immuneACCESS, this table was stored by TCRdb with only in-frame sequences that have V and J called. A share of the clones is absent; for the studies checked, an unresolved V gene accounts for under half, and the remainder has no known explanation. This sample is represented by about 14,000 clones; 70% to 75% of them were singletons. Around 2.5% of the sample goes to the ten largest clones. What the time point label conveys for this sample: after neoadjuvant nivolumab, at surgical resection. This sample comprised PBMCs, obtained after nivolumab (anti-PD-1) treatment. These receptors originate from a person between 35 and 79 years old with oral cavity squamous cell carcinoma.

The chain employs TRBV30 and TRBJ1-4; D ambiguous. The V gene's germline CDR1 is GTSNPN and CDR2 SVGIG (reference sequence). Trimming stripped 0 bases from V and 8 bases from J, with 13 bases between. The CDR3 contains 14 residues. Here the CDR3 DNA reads TGTGCCTGGAGTGTACGAGGCCCCAGCGAAAAACTGTTTTTT. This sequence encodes CAWSVRGPSEKLFF.

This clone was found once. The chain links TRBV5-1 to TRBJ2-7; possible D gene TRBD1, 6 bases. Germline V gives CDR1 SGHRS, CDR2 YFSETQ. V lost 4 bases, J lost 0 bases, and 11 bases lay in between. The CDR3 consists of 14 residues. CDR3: CASSKDSISYEQYF. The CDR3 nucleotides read TGCGCCAGCAGCAAGGACAGTATCTCCTACGAGCAGTACTTC.

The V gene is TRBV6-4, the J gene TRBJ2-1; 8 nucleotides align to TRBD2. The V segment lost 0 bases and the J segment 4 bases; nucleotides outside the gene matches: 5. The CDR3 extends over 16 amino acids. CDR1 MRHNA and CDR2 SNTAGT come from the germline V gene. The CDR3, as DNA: TGTGCCAGCAGTGACTCGGAGGCGGGAGGTTACAATGAGCAGTTCTTC. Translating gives CASSDSEAGGYNEQFF.

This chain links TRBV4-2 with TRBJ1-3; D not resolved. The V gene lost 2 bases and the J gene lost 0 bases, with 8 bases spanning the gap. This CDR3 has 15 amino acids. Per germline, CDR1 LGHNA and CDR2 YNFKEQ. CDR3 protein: CASSQLDVSGNTIYF. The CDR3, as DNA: TGTGCCAGCAGCCAATTAGACGTCTCTGGAAACACCATATATTTT.

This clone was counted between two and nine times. CDR3 nucleotide sequence: TGTGCCAGTAATCCCGAGTCCGGGCTAGTAGGGAACACCGGGGAGCTGTTTTTT. Translation: CASNPESGLVGNTGELFF. The V call is TRBV19, the J call TRBJ2-2; D is unclear. The CDR3 is made up of 18 amino acids. Trimming took off 7 bases at V and 1 base at J, with 22 bases between the two ends. The germline V gene has CDR1 LNHDA and CDR2 SQIVND (reference sequence).

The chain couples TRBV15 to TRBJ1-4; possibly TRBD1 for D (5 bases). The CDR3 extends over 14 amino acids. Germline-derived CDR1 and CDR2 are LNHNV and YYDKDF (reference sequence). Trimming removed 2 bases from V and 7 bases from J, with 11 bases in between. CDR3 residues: CATSRSGLSEKLFF. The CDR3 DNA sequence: TGTGCCACCAGCAGATCAGGGTTAAGTGAAAAACTGTTTTTT.